These 4 T cell receptor beta chains share one sample of origin, sequenced in a study of blood T cell repertoires in COVID-19. Some clones are missing from TCRdb's copy, which holds only in-frame ones; the method was immunoSEQ multiplex PCR. The sample carries over 45,000 clones, around 81% recorded once. Sequenced: peripheral blood. These receptors were obtained from a woman older than 75 with active or convalescent COVID-19.

The chain combines TRBV19 with TRBJ1-1, with D tentatively TRBD1 (5 bases). Germline V gene sequence: CDR1 LNHDA, CDR2 SQIVND (reference sequence). This CDR3 has 14 amino acids. The V end lost 1 base, the J end lost 3 bases, and 9 bases lay between the germline ends. CDR3 sequence (DNA): TGTGCCAGTAGTATAGTGGGGCGTGACACTGAAGCTTTCTTT. Translated, it gives CASSIVGRDTEAFF.

The chain combines TRBV12-3 or TRBV12-4 with TRBJ1-1; 7 bases fit TRBD1. The CDR3 totals 11 residues. The junction had 2 bases not matched to a gene; V was cut back by 6 bases and J by 7 bases. CDR3 amino acids: CASRDRDEAFF. The CDR3, as DNA: TGTGCCAGCAGAGACAGGGATGAAGCTTTCTTT.

The chain has TRBV11-2 and TRBJ2-7, with a weak D call TRBD1 (6 bases). The V gene lost 1 base and the J gene lost 0 bases, with 7 bases spanning the gap. This CDR3 region has 14 residues. CDR1 and CDR2 from the germline V gene are SGHAT and FQNNGV. CDR3 sequence: CASSLVQGSYEQYF. Here the CDR3 DNA reads TGTGCCAGCAGCTTAGTACAGGGCTCCTACGAGCAGTACTTC.

V is TRBV5-1 and J is TRBJ1-5, with 10 bases matching TRBD1. Germline V gene lookup returns CDR1 SGHRS and CDR2 YFSETQ. Trimming took 7 bases from V and 6 from J; bases not matched to a gene: 7. The CDR3 runs to 14 residues. The CDR3 loop reads CASSTGGAGQPQHF. The CDR3 nucleotides read TGCGCCAGCTCGACAGGGGGCGCCGGTCAGCCCCAGCATTTT.